Detailed here is one T cell receptor (beta chain). Its antigen is unknown. The record has no base qualities; no much larger clone is one base away. The data stem from a study of T cell responses to AZD1222 COVID-19 vaccine (dated by TCRdb to about 2021). Looking at the study overall: AZD1222 recipients with second doses at about 4 weeks or about 12 weeks were pooled, because spike-specific TCR depth and breadth did not differ between schedules. TCR sequencing covered over 230 trial participants: 200 to 220 given two doses of AZD1222 and about 26 given two doses of MenACWY control vaccine. Trial participants were enrolled by age into 18-55, 56-69 and 70-plus year subgroups, with roughly 160, 29 and 62 TCR-sequenced participants respectively.

Interpreted using the paper, the time point label stands for: baseline before first vaccination. Vaccinee samples came from UK trials COV001 and COV002, including a single-blind randomized controlled phase 2/3 trial of AZD1222 (ChAdOx1 nCoV-19) in healthy adults. Trial participant PBMC samples were collected at day 0 and day 28 after the second dose for TCRbeta chain sequencing. Broader findings and caveats from the paper: The vaccine-associated CD4 TCRs covered the entire spike protein, and the dominant responses fell in regions 160-218 and 743-854. In the small 56-69-year group, the increase in depth fell short of significance, most likely because of low power. Because no samples from the day 14 peak response were available, repertoires could be characterized only after the peak T cell response. Conclusions about previously exposed vaccinees were limited because only six or seven AZD1222 recipients were SARS-CoV-2 seropositive at baseline. Participants were mostly white British and included more females than males, and it was suggested by the authors that clonal diversity may have been underestimated. Spike-specific TCR breadth and depth rose significantly after two AZD1222 doses compared with day 0 and with MenACWY recipients. Nearly half of unique spike-specific TCRs reportedly recognized epitopes outside regions mutated in the B.1.351 and B.1.1.7 variants.

The CDR3 regions of human TCRbeta chains were subjected to immunosequencing. For the original study's pipeline: TCRs in the repertoires were matched against a reference library of SARS-CoV-2-specific TCRs that had been generated with the MIRA antigen-specificity platform. Breadth was defined as the fraction of unique TCRs that were SARS-CoV-2-associated, and depth was defined as the fraction of total T cells that were SARS-CoV-2-associated. Using the MIRA data, each spike-specific TCR was mapped to the spike region that the TCR reacts to and placed in a CD4 or CD8 class. Log10-transformed breadth and depth values were compared by one-way ANOVA with Sidak's multiple comparisons tests. Drawn from immuneACCESS, this table holds only the in-frame rearrangements with V and J called that TCRdb kept. Clones are partly lost; checked studies trace under half to an unresolved V gene and leave the rest unexplained. V and J calls and clone size follow that table, whereas D and trimming were derived from the DNA. For this sample there are under 150,000 clones; about nine tenths appear just once. Of the sample, around 3.5% falls within the top ten clones.

From the cysteine up to the phenylalanine, the CDR3 has a length of 14 residues. The read is trimmed to its CDR3 DNA, 42 bases read in frame from base 1. The CDR1 and CDR2 encoded by the germline V gene are MGHDK and SYGVNS. The V and J ends are trimmed by 4 bases and 1 base, leaving 8 bases between them. The receptor's source is an adult in good health. This receptor chain uses TRBV25-1 and TRBJ1-3; confidence is insufficient to name the D gene. This material consisted of peripheral blood, taken on day 0 of AZD1222 vaccination. This receptor carries the CDR3 CASSGLGSGNTIYF. The sequence in DNA is TGTGCCAGCAGTGGATTAGGGTCTGGAAACACCATATATTTT. Extended through the reference TRBV25-1 and TRBJ1-3 proteins, this CDR3 yields the full variable domain: EADIYQTPRYLVIGTGKKITLECSQTMGHDKMYWYQQDPGMELHLIHYSYGVNSTEKGDLSSESTVSRIRTEHFPLTLESARPSHTSQYLCASSGLGSGNTIYFGEGSWLTVV.